Below, 21 T cell receptor beta chains from the same sample are listed, as sequenced in a study of tumor and adjacent non-tumor tissue in lung cancer. This sample's RNA came from whole unsorted tissue. A modified ARM-PCR protocol with three rounds of nested PCR amplified TCRbeta. TCRdb used MiXCR to reprocess the multiplex PCR reads, holding one entry per CDR3 protein. The repertoire holds 68,000 or so distinct CDR3 sequences, with almost 60% as singletons. Source material: lung tumor tissue. The receptors shown here come from a man between 45 and 60 years old with non-small cell lung cancer.

This clonotype was counted many times. This chain joins TRBV6-5 and TRBJ1-2, with TRBD1 identical over 9 bases. V gave up 8 bases and J gave up 3 bases; unmatched junction bases: 10. The CDR3 loop spans 15 amino acids. The germline gives CDR1 MNHEY, CDR2 SVGAGI. The CDR3 sequence is CASAGQGISYYGYTF. The CDR3 coding sequence is TGTGCCAGCGCAGGACAGGGGATCTCTTACTATGGCTACACCTTC.

In the case of this clonotype: Being one base from a much bigger clone, this may be a read error. The rearrangement joins TRBV7-9 to TRBJ1-6; unclear D gene. The CDR3 has 14 amino acids. Germline V gene sequence: CDR1 SEHNR, CDR2 FQNEAQ (reference sequence). V dropped 6 bases and J dropped 3 bases, with 9 bases sitting between them. The CDR3 is CASSLGNYNSPLHF. Here the CDR3 DNA reads TGTGCCAGCAGTTTGGGCAACTATAATTCACCCCTCCACTTT.

The J gene is TRBJ2-7, the V gene TRBV5-8, with D hard to call. Germline loops: CDR1 SGHTS, CDR2 YDEGEE. This CDR3 contains 13 residues. The V gene lost 4 bases and the J gene lost 2 bases, with 10 bases spanning the gap. CDR3 sequence (DNA): TGTGCCAGCAGCACCATTAACCCCTACGAGCAGTACTTC. It encodes CASSTINPYEQYF.

At least ten counts were recorded for this clonotype. The chain carries TRBV30 and TRBJ1-1, with D possibly TRBD1 on 5 matching bases. The CDR3 covers 14 residues. Germline V gene sequence: CDR1 GTSNPN, CDR2 SVGIG (reference sequence). The V gene lost 1 base and the J gene lost 6 bases, with 15 bases spanning the gap. CDR3 nucleotides: TGTGCCTGGAGTGAGAGGGCAGGAGGGGCTGAAGCTTTCTTT. Its protein is CAWSERAGGAEAFF.

Concerning this clonotype itself: Its ends do not fully match the called genes, so a read error is possible. J is TRBJ2-3 and V is TRBV14; maybe TRBD2 (6 bases). From germline, CDR1 is SGHDN and CDR2 FVKESK. The CDR3 has 15 amino acids. The CDR3 sequence is CVSSQRPGMGGTQYF. CDR3 coding DNA: TGTGTCAGCAGCCAACGTCCGGGGATGGGGGGTACGCAGTATTTT.

The count of this clonotype is one. The junction and the germline gene differ at one end; a read error may be behind it. This chain connects TRBV6-5 to TRBJ1-6; D is possibly TRBD1 (5 bases). CDR1 MNHEY and CDR2 SVGAGI come from the germline V gene. This CDR3 spans 15 amino acids. This CDR3 is CTSTPGTRVDSPLHF. DNA for the CDR3: TGTACCAGCACTCCTGGGACTAGGGTTGATTCACCCCTCCACTTT.

Concerning this clonotype: An end of the junction does not agree with germline; a read error may underlie this. This chain uses TRBV29-1 with TRBJ2-7; 14 nucleotides match TRBD2. The CDR3 runs 15 residues. Germline CDR1 reads SQVTM; CDR2 reads ANQGSEA. In DNA, the CDR3 is TGCAACGTTGAGGACGGGGGACTAGCGGGAGACGAGCAGTACTTC. It codes for CNVEDGGLAGDEQYF.

Regarding this clonotype: A read error may produce the germline difference seen at one junction end. The chain combines TRBV6-1 with TRBJ2-1, with a weak D call TRBD2 (5 bases). Per the germline V gene, CDR1 is MNHNS and CDR2 is SASEGT. This CDR3 has 15 amino acids. The CDR3 protein is CVSSEGAGSYNEQFF. In DNA, the CDR3 is TGTGTCAGCAGTGAAGGTGCGGGCTCCTACAATGAGCAGTTCTTC.

The chain links TRBV28 to TRBJ1-6; TRBD1 matches 7 bases. V shed 8 bases and J 7 bases; nucleotides not matched to a gene: 2. CDR3 length equals 12 residues. CDR1 and CDR2 from the germline V gene are MDHEN and SYDVKM. The CDR3 DNA reads TGTGCCAGCGCGGACAGGAATTCACCCCTCCACTTT. Translation gives CASADRNSPLHF.

In regard to this clonotype: At one of its ends the junction is not consistent with the germline gene, which may arise from a read error. The chain recombines TRBV11-2 with TRBJ2-2; TRBD2 aligns across 9 bases. Germline V gene sequence: CDR1 SGHAT, CDR2 FQNNGV. The CDR3 runs to 16 residues. The CDR3 region has the DNA TGTGCCATCACCACAGCGGGGGGCTCCCTCACCGGGGAGCTGTTTTTC. Protein sequence: CAITTAGGSLTGELFF.

The J gene is TRBJ1-2, the V gene TRBV2; perhaps TRBD1 as D (6 bases). The CDR3 totals 12 residues. In germline, CDR1 is SNHLY, CDR2 FYNNEI. Trimming removed 7 bases at V and 9 bases at J, with 15 bases between. The CDR3: CASNRGALSYTF. CDR3 DNA: TGTGCCAGCAATCGGGGGGCTTTGAGCTACACCTTC. The entire variable domain, with the rest obtained from reference TRBV2 and TRBJ1-2, is as follows: EPEVTQTPSHQVTQMGQEVILRCVPISNHLYFYWYRQILGQKVEFLVSFYNNEISEKSEIFDDQFSVERPDGSNFTLKIRSTKLEDSAMYFCASNRGALSYTFGSGTRLTVV.

Points on this clonotype: At one boundary the junction diverges from the germline segment, which might be a read error. The V call is TRBV7-8, the J call TRBJ2-7, with TRBD1 as a possible D gene (6 bases). Germline V gene sequence: CDR1 SGHVS, CDR2 FQNEAQ. The CDR3 spans 12 residues. The DNA of the CDR3 is TGTGCCATCAGCCAAACAGGGTTCGAGCAGTACTTC. This gives the protein CAISQTGFEQYF.

Only one count was recorded for this clonotype. The conserved phenylalanine or tryptophan is not found at the CDR3 terminus, so this likely reflects a read error. The DNA is omitted, as the CDR3 cannot be located on it reliably, and the CDR3 follows TCRdb's listing. The CDR3 spells CASSSHREGGTEAFL. The V call is TRBV7-9, the J call TRBJ1-1. Per the germline V gene, CDR1 is SEHNR and CDR2 is FQNEAQ (reference sequence). Including both end residues, the CDR3 is 15 amino acids long.

V is TRBV5-4 and J is TRBJ2-5; the match to TRBD2 covers 7 bases. Germline assignment: CDR1 SGHNT and CDR2 YYREEE (reference sequence). This CDR3 region has 16 residues. Losses at the gene ends were 3 bases for V and 2 bases for J; bases not matched to a gene: 10. The CDR3: CASSSRGTTYQETQYF. Written as DNA, the CDR3 is TGTGCCAGCAGCTCCCGTGGGACTACCTATCAAGAGACCCAGTACTTC.

With respect to this clonotype: A much larger clone is a single base away; this may be a read error. V is TRBV5-6 and J is TRBJ1-1; D is perhaps TRBD1 (5 bases). V was clipped by 0 bases and J by 6 bases, with 9 bases between them. This CDR3 spans 13 amino acids. Germline CDR1 and CDR2: SGHDT and YYEEEE. The DNA for the CDR3 is TGTGCCAGCAGCTTGGACCAACAGGCTGAAGCTTTCTTT. It encodes CASSLDQQAEAFF.

J is TRBJ2-1 and V is TRBV11-3; 8 bases are shared with TRBD2. The CDR3 runs 15 residues. Germline loops: CDR1 SGHNT, CDR2 YENEEA. Germline trimming cut 5 bases from V and 11 bases from J; bases unmatched to any gene: 14. The DNA for the CDR3 is TGTGCCAGCAGCCTAGCGGGCCGGGCTGTTAATAAGCAGTTCTTC. Translated, it gives CASSLAGRAVNKQFF.

In its sample, this clonotype was seen many times. This chain joins TRBV2 and TRBJ1-6, with no clear D. Looked up from germline, CDR1 is SNHLY and CDR2 is FYNNEI. V was pared by 2 bases and J by 8 bases, with 4 bases between. The CDR3 runs 12 residues. In DNA form, the CDR3 reads TGTGCCAGCAGTGAATGGCATTCACCCCTCCACTTT. Residues: CASSEWHSPLHF.

Of note for this clonotype: The junction departs from germline at one end; a sequencing error may be responsible. This chain uses TRBV6-5 with TRBJ2-2, with 8 bases identical to TRBD1. The CDR3 runs to 19 residues. Germline V lookup: CDR1 MNHEY, CDR2 SVGAGI. CDR3 coding DNA: TGTGCCAACAGTCAACACATGAGAGGCGGGACAGGGAACACCGGGGAGCTGTTTTTT. Its protein is CANSQHMRGGTGNTGELFF.

Written as DNA, the CDR3 is TGTGCTAGCGGTATTAGCGGGAGCTCCTACGAGCAGTACTTC. It yields the protein CASGISGSSYEQYF. This sequence joins TRBV5-8 and TRBJ2-7; TRBD2 aligns across 9 bases. Germline loops: CDR1 SGHTS, CDR2 YDEGEE. This CDR3 contains 14 residues. Together with reference TRBV5-8 and TRBJ2-7, the CDR3 gives the full variable domain: EAGVTQSPTHLIKTRGQQATLRCSPISGHTSVYWYQQALGLGLQFLLWYDEGEERNRGNFPPRFSGRQFPNYSSELNVNALELEDSALYLCASGISGSSYEQYFGPGTRLTVT.

CDR3 nucleotide sequence: TGTGCCAGCAGTTTCGTTCAAGAGACCCAGTACTTC. Translated, it gives CASSFVQETQYF. The chain joins TRBV28 to TRBJ2-5; D gene ambiguous. Per the germline V gene, CDR1 is MDHEN and CDR2 is SYDVKM. The V end lost 3 bases, the J end lost 2 bases, and 4 bases lay between the germline ends. This CDR3 spans 12 amino acids.

This clonotype was picked up a small number of times. The chain is built from TRBV20-1 and TRBJ2-1, with a weak D call TRBD1 (7 bases). This CDR3 is built from 13 residues. V lost 1 base, J lost 6 bases, and 10 bases lay in between. Germline loops: CDR1 DFQATT, CDR2 SNEGSKA (reference sequence). The CDR3 DNA follows: TGCAGTGCTAGAGGGAGGGGGCGCAATGAGCAGTTCTTC. This gives the protein CSARGRGRNEQFF.